The 14 T cell receptor beta chains reported below all come from one sample, sequenced in a study of cytomegalovirus exposure and HLA in healthy donors. PCR amplification relied on 60 Vbeta primers (plus 13 Jbeta primers). Profiling relied on immunoSEQ multiplex PCR, and the TCRdb table lists in-frame clones only, not all of them. The data show 100,000 to 150,000 clones, around 68% seen once. The sample comprised PBMCs. These receptors originate from a man between 40 and 49 years old in good health and CMV-seropositive.

This rearrangement joins TRBV6-6 to TRBJ2-3, with 8 bases fitting TRBD1. Per germline, CDR1 MNHNY and CDR2 SVGAGI (reference sequence). The CDR3 is made up of 13 amino acids. V shed 7 bases, J shed 7 bases, and the junction held 7 bases outside the gene matches. The CDR3 nucleotides are TGTGCCAGCAATGGACAGGGCCTCAATACGCAGTATTTT. This encodes CASNGQGLNTQYF.

The chain couples TRBV6-1 to TRBJ1-2, with D tentatively TRBD1 (5 bases). The CDR3 is made up of 12 amino acids. The ends were cut back, 3 bases at V and 8 bases at J, with 10 bases in the middle. Per the germline V gene, CDR1 is MNHNS and CDR2 is SASEGT. The CDR3 sequence: CASSDATEGYTF. The DNA for the CDR3 is TGTGCCAGCAGTGACGCGACAGAAGGCTACACCTTC.

This clone appeared a few times. This chain connects TRBV5-1 to TRBJ2-7, with TRBD1 identical over 9 bases. Germline lookup yields CDR1 SGHRS and CDR2 YFSETQ. This CDR3 spans 15 amino acids. Losses at the gene ends were 4 bases for V and 3 bases for J; bases not matched to a gene: 8. The CDR3 region has the DNA TGCGCCAGCAGCAGGATTCCGGGACAGGGCTACGAGCAGTACTTC. Translating it yields CASSRIPGQGYEQYF. The variable domain in full, completed from reference TRBV5-1 and TRBJ2-7, reads KAGVTQTPRYLIKTRGQQVTLSCSPISGHRSVSWYQQTPGQGLQFLFEYFSETQRNKGNFPGRFSGRQFSNSRSEMNVSTLELGDSALYLCASSRIPGQGYEQYFGPGTRLTVT.

The DNA of the CDR3 is TGTGCCAGCAGTTTGCGGGGGGAGTACCAAGAGACCCAGTACTTC. Its protein product is CASSLRGEYQETQYF. The J gene is TRBJ2-5, the V gene TRBV6-6, with 8 bases matching TRBD2. The trim removed 4 bases at V and 0 bases at J, leaving 4 bases unmatched. The CDR3 spans 15 residues. Per the germline V gene, CDR1 is MNHNY and CDR2 is SVGAGI (reference sequence).

The table lists this clone with a count of one. This chain connects TRBV15 to TRBJ1-5; no firm D call. V lost 1 base and J lost 0, with 10 bases in between. The germline CDR1 and CDR2 sequences are LNHNV and YYDKDF (reference sequence). This CDR3 comprises 16 residues. CDR3 in amino acids: CATSRGAYNSNQPQHF. The DNA for the CDR3 is TGTGCCACCAGCAGAGGGGCATATAATAGCAATCAGCCCCAGCATTTT.

CDR3 DNA: TGTGCCACCAGCAGAGATCCGGACAGTGCAGTGATAGAGCAGTACTTC. Its protein product is CATSRDPDSAVIEQYF. V and J are TRBV15 and TRBJ2-7; the D gene is possibly TRBD1 (6 bases). Germline V CDR1 and CDR2: LNHNV, YYDKDF (reference sequence). The CDR3 runs to 16 residues. The V and J ends lost 0 bases and 7 bases respectively, with 19 bases between them. The whole variable domain, filled in from reference TRBV15 and TRBJ2-7, reads DAMVIQNPRYQVTQFGKPVTLSCSQTLNHNVMYWYQQKSSQAPKLLFHYYDKDFNNEADTPDNFQSRRPNTSFCFLDIRSPGLGDTAMYLCATSRDPDSAVIEQYFGPGTRLTVT.

V gene TRBV6-9 combines with J gene TRBJ2-5; 12 nucleotides align to TRBD2. Germline assignment: CDR1 MNHGY and CDR2 SVAAGI. J gave up 4 bases and V 8 bases, and 11 bases lay outside the gene matches. This CDR3 is 16 amino acids long. CDR3: CASLTTGLAGGETQYF. CDR3 DNA: TGTGCCAGCCTCACCACGGGACTAGCGGGTGGAGAGACCCAGTACTTC.

This sequence joins TRBV5-8 and TRBJ2-1; TRBD2 matches at 10 bases. In germline, CDR1 is SGHTS, CDR2 YDEGEE. V shed 3 bases and J 3 bases; nucleotides not matched to a gene: 12. There are 18 residues in the CDR3. CDR3 protein: CASSSPLQREGYYNEQFF. The CDR3 DNA reads as TGTGCCAGCAGCTCCCCTTTGCAGCGGGAGGGATACTACAATGAGCAGTTCTTC.

The rearrangement uses TRBV14 and TRBJ2-7, with D possibly TRBD1 on 6 matching bases. The CDR3 sequence is 16 residues long. Germline assignment: CDR1 SGHDN and CDR2 FVKESK. V was pared by 4 bases and J by 4 bases, with 20 bases between. In nucleotides, the CDR3 is TGTGCCAGCAGCCCAAGGTTGCTGGGGGCCTCATACGAGCAGTACTTC. This codes for CASSPRLLGASYEQYF.

Only a few counts were recorded for this clone. This chain joins TRBV28 and TRBJ2-1, with a tentative D call TRBD2 (6 bases). The V gene's germline CDR1 is MDHEN and CDR2 SYDVKM. The CDR3 has 14 residues. The germline V and J ends were trimmed by 8 bases and 2 bases, with 13 bases remaining between them. CDR3 nucleotides: TGTGCCAGCCGAAGCGGGCTAGCCTACAATGAGCAGTTCTTC. Protein sequence: CASRSGLAYNEQFF.

The chain recombines TRBV6-5 with TRBJ2-5; 7 bases map to TRBD2. The length of the CDR3 is 15 residues. Losses at the gene ends were 6 bases for V and 0 bases for J; bases not matched to a gene: 7. CDR1 and CDR2 (germline): MNHEY, SVGAGI. CDR3: CASSTRGRDQETQYF. The CDR3 DNA reads as TGTGCCAGCAGCACCCGGGGGAGGGACCAAGAGACCCAGTACTTC.

The V and J genes are TRBV19 and TRBJ1-5; 9 bases match TRBD1. The CDR3 runs to 15 residues. J lost 7 bases, V lost 3 bases, and 7 bases had no gene match. Germline V gene data show CDR1 as LNHDA and CDR2 as SQIVND (reference sequence). In DNA form, the CDR3 reads TGTGCCAGTAGTATTCTGAACAGGGGGCTCCAGCCCCAGCATTTT. It is translated as CASSILNRGLQPQHF.

The chain is built from TRBV7-2 and TRBJ2-1; perhaps TRBD1 as D (5 bases). Trimming removed 5 bases from V and 6 bases from J, with 14 bases in between. The CDR3 covers 14 residues. Germline loops: CDR1 SGHTA, CDR2 FQGNSA. The CDR3 DNA follows: TGTGCCAGCAGCACTATCAGGGTAATCAATGAGCAGTTCTTC. This encodes CASSTIRVINEQFF.

This rearrangement joins TRBV18 to TRBJ1-4; 7 positions agree with TRBD1. Germline CDR1 KGHSH, CDR2 LQKENI. The CDR3 contains 15 residues. V lost 3 bases to trimming and J lost 4 bases; unmatched junction nucleotides: 5. The CDR3 spells CASSPDRTVNEKLFF. The DNA for the CDR3 is TGTGCCAGCTCACCGGACAGGACAGTTAATGAAAAACTGTTTTTT.